This T cell receptor (beta chain) was identified in a study of identical twins (dated by TCRdb to 2015 to 2016). Context from the whole study: To test whether fetal clonotypes persist, this study deep-sequenced TCR alpha and beta repertoires from monozygotic twins, from unrelated adults of various ages, and from cord blood. Replicate twin experiments were performed at different times using different library preparation protocols to rule out contamination. What the research found in general, with its limitations: Compared with coincidental sharing between unrelated individuals, an excess of low generation-probability sequences was observed among out-of-frame TCR alpha sequences shared between twins. Invariant T cells such as MAIT and iNKT could partly confound zero-insertion analyses, although diverse VJ usage argued against such confounding for most clonotypes. The excess sharing between twins in beta out-of-frame sequences was weaker because fewer shared sequences reduced the signal-to-noise ratio. Because the same donors could not be followed over many years, the conclusions relied on cross-sectional statistical analysis. Abundant cord blood beta clonotypes had fewer insertions, young adult naive repertoires showed a similar but weaker trend, and memory repertoires showed no such trend. Out-of-frame TCR alpha sharing in monozygotic twins was systematically underestimated by recombination models, whereas sharing between unrelated individuals was in agreement with the recombination models.

The CDR3, from cysteine to phenylalanine, totals 15 residues. Just the 45-base CDR3 DNA is kept, in frame starting at base 1. Trimming removed 4 bases from V and 6 bases from J, leaving 20 bases between the germline ends. Sequences SGHRS (CDR1) and YFSETQ (CDR2) are obtained from the germline V gene. This clonotype has at least ten counts. Its antigen is unknown. Per-base quality was not reported, and no clone a single base away is much larger than it. The protocol used for the library was 5' RACE. The listed sequencing device is Illumina HiSeq 2000. Template switching added a universal primer binding site, and the final cDNA carried a unique molecular identifier that allowed TCR cDNA molecules to be counted accurately. First-strand cDNA for TCR alpha and beta chains was synthesized from specific primers in the conserved constant-segment region. To control for contamination, every cDNA library was double barcoded, receiving both a SMART-Mk sample barcode and Illumina barcodes. Two successive PCR steps introduced TruSeq adapter sequences along with Illumina sample barcodes. The Illumina HiSeq platform was used with custom primers to sequence TCR alpha and beta cDNA libraries. Per the original workflow: Raw reads were processed with MiGEC to extract unique molecular identifiers, and MiXCR was used to determine CDR3 positions. For each individual, recombination models were inferred using an EM algorithm with the repgenHMM and IGoR tools. The analysis of shared clonotypes was done with the tcR package in R, with sharing normalized by the product of cloneset sizes. To study raw recombination free of thymic and clonal selection effects, out-of-frame nonproductive sequences were analyzed. In-frame beta chains were kept once TCRdb had trimmed the public reads at Q25 with fastp and called clones with MiXCR. Duplicate CDR3 protein sequences are folded into a single record with the most common DNA and genes. The V and J calls and clone size come from TCRdb's table, not from the authors' own analysis. This sample has nearly 650,000 distinct CDR3 sequences in its table, and 7% to 7.5% of those were observed once. The top ten hold less than 2% of the sample.

Every donor was a healthy Caucasian. The twin cohort comprised three pairs of female monozygotic twins, all aged roughly 18 to 30 years. The RNA used for TCR libraries was isolated from peripheral blood mononuclear cells. These data also featured in a second study, about yellow fever vaccine responses in identical twins. From the second report: According to the authors, the vaccine-induced T cell response in identical twins seemed to be partly convergent and partly specific to each individual. The study precisely tracked vaccine-responding T cell clones in identical twins.

Recombination joined TRBV5-1 with TRBJ2-7; D gene: possibly TRBD2, on 6 matching bases. The sample taken for sequencing was PBMCs. The TCR sequence derives from a woman under 30 in good health. The CDR3 corresponds to CASSSSGPIQVEQYF. The base sequence is TGCGCCAGCAGCAGTAGCGGACCAATTCAAGTCGAGCAGTACTTC. Beyond the CDR3, the reference TRBV5-1 and TRBJ2-7 genes provide the residues; the full variable domain reads: KAGVTQTPRYLIKTRGQQVTLSCSPISGHRSVSWYQQTPGQGLQFLFEYFSETQRNKGNFPGRFSGRQFSNSRSEMNVSTLELGDSALYLCASSSSGPIQVEQYFGPGTRLTVT.